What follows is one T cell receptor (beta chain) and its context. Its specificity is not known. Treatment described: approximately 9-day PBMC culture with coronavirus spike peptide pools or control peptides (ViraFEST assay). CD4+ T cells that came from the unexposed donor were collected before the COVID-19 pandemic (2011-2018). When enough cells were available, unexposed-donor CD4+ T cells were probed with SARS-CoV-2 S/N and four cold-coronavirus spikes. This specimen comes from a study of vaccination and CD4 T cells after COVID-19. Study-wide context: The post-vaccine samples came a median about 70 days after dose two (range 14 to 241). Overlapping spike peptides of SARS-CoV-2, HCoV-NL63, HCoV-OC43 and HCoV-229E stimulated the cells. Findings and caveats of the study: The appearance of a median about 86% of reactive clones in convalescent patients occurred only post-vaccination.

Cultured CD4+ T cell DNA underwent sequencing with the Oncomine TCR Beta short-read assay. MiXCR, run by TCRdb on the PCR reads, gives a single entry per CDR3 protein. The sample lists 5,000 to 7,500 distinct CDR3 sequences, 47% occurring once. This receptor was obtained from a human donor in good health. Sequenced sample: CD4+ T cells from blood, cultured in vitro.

The CDR3 loop is CASMVQDSSSYEQYF. The DNA of the CDR3 is TGTGCCAGCATGGTACAGGATAGTAGCTCCTACGAGCAGTACTTC. The chain has TRBV6-2 or TRBV6-3 and TRBJ2-7; D perhaps matches TRBD1 (5 bases). Trimming shortened V by 7 bases and J by 0 bases, and 16 bases separated the two germline ends. Germline-derived CDR1 and CDR2 are MNHEY and SVGEGT. The CDR3 loop spans 15 amino acids.